This TCR beta chain was identified during a study of blood T cell repertoires in COVID-19. There are a few counts of this clone. Clones were sequenced by immunoSEQ multiplex PCR, and TCRdb holds only the in-frame ones, with some missing. Among around 120,000 clones listed, over 70% were seen once. The origin of this receptor is an older man with active or convalescent COVID-19. Sequenced sample: peripheral blood.

The CDR3 DNA sequence: TGTGCCACCGGTGGGGGGGACAGGGGGGAACCTGGGGCCAACGTCCTGACTTTC. Translation gives CATGGGDRGEPGANVLTF. The rearrangement uses TRBV10-3 and TRBJ2-6, with 11 bases lining up with TRBD1. J lost 2 bases, V lost 10 bases, and 13 bases had no gene match. Germline V gene data show CDR1 as ENHRY and CDR2 as SYGVKD. The CDR3 consists of 18 residues.